These T cell receptor beta chains were read from a single sample in a study of blood T cell repertoires in COVID-19. This table comes from immunoSEQ multiplex PCR, and its TCRdb copy is limited to in-frame clones, with some not included. The data show about 480,000 clones, about 91% seen once. Sequencing was carried out using peripheral blood. The receptors here all came from a man aged 18 to 35 with COVID-19, enrolled during active disease. The CDR3 runs from the conserved cysteine through the conserved F or W. Fields, in order: CDR3 length, D gene, J gene, clone size, V gene, CDR3 DNA, CDR3 protein. The D gene is left open where the match is weak. Size is stated for part of the rows, as once, few or many counts, or as a class when the clone is expanded.

CDR3 length: 13
D gene: NA
J gene: TRBJ1-5
clone size: NA
V gene: TRBV6-5
CDR3 DNA: TGTGCCAGCAGATCCGGGAACAATCAGCCCCAGCATTTT
CDR3 protein: CASRSGNNQPQHF

CDR3 length: 14
D gene: NA
J gene: TRBJ1-5
clone size: once
V gene: TRBV6-1
CDR3 DNA: TGTGCCAGCAGTGAAGGGTGGGCCAATCAGCCCCAGCATTTT
CDR3 protein: CASSEGWANQPQHF

CDR3 length: 14
D gene: NA
J gene: TRBJ2-2
clone size: few
V gene: TRBV27
CDR3 DNA: TGTGCCAGCACGTGGATCCGGGGCACCGGGGAGCTGTTTTTT
CDR3 protein: CASTWIRGTGELFF

CDR3 length: 11
D gene: NA
J gene: TRBJ1-2
clone size: NA
V gene: TRBV6-5
CDR3 DNA: TGTGCCAGCACTGGGGGGATAGGCTACACCTTC
CDR3 protein: CASTGGIGYTF

CDR3 length: 11
D gene: TRBD1
J gene: TRBJ1-1
clone size: once
V gene: TRBV6-5
CDR3 DNA: TGTGCCAGCAGACAGGGGGCTGAAGCTTTCTTT
CDR3 protein: CASRQGAEAFF

CDR3 length: 13
D gene: NA
J gene: TRBJ1-5
clone size: NA
V gene: TRBV2
CDR3 DNA: TGTGCCAGCAGTGAAATCGGGGGACAGCCCCAGCATTTT
CDR3 protein: CASSEIGGQPQHF

CDR3 length: 16
D gene: TRBD1
J gene: TRBJ2-5
clone size: NA
V gene: TRBV28
CDR3 DNA: TGTGCCAGCAGTTTTTTCCCGGGACAGGGGCAAGAGACCCAGTACTTC
CDR3 protein: CASSFFPGQGQETQYF

CDR3 length: 13
D gene: NA
J gene: TRBJ2-7
clone size: once
V gene: TRBV11-3
CDR3 DNA: TGTGCCAGCAGCTCGGGACTTTCCTACGAGCAGTACTTC
CDR3 protein: CASSSGLSYEQYF

CDR3 length: 13
D gene: NA
J gene: TRBJ2-5
clone size: NA
V gene: TRBV5-8
CDR3 DNA: TGTGCCAGCAGCTTGGACGGTTCGGAGACCCAGTACTTC
CDR3 protein: CASSLDGSETQYF

CDR3 length: 15
D gene: NA
J gene: TRBJ1-3
clone size: NA
V gene: TRBV19
CDR3 DNA: TGTGCCAGTAGTATATTTAGGGGCACTGGAAACACCATATATTTT
CDR3 protein: CASSIFRGTGNTIYF

CDR3 length: 14
D gene: TRBD1
J gene: TRBJ2-7
clone size: NA
V gene: TRBV18
CDR3 DNA: TGTGCCAGCTCACCAAGGACAGGGTTGTGGGAGCAGTACTTC
CDR3 protein: CASSPRTGLWEQYF

CDR3 length: 15
D gene: TRBD2
J gene: TRBJ2-5
clone size: NA
V gene: TRBV3-1/TRBV3-2
CDR3 DNA: TGTGCCAGCAGCACCGGGACTAGCGGGTTAGAGACCCAGTACTTC
CDR3 protein: CASSTGTSGLETQYF

CDR3 length: 13
D gene: TRBD1
J gene: TRBJ2-7
clone size: NA
V gene: TRBV6-5
CDR3 DNA: TGTGCCAGCTCGGGGACAGGGGTCTACGAGCAGTACTTC
CDR3 protein: CASSGTGVYEQYF

CDR3 length: 15
D gene: TRBD2
J gene: TRBJ2-1
clone size: few
V gene: TRBV11-2
CDR3 DNA: TGTGCCAGCAGCCTCCCCCCAGCGGGAGTGGATGAGCAGTTCTTC
CDR3 protein: CASSLPPAGVDEQFF

CDR3 length: 15
D gene: NA
J gene: TRBJ1-1
clone size: NA
V gene: TRBV7-8
CDR3 DNA: TGTGCCAGCAGCTTCCCCCCGACAGTGAACACTGAAGCTTTCTTT
CDR3 protein: CASSFPPTVNTEAFF

CDR3 length: 15
D gene: NA
J gene: TRBJ2-1
clone size: NA
V gene: TRBV5-4
CDR3 DNA: TGTGCCAGCAGCTTGATTGGAGATAGCAGCAATGAGCAGTTCTTC
CDR3 protein: CASSLIGDSSNEQFF

CDR3 length: 15
D gene: NA
J gene: TRBJ2-2
clone size: NA
V gene: TRBV19
CDR3 DNA: TGTGCCAGTAGTACCGCCTACGGGAACACCGGGGAGCTGTTTTTT
CDR3 protein: CASSTAYGNTGELFF

CDR3 length: 13
D gene: NA
J gene: TRBJ2-7
clone size: NA
V gene: TRBV30
CDR3 DNA: TGTGCCTGGAGCACAGAGCTTACCTACGAGCAGTACTTC
CDR3 protein: CAWSTELTYEQYF

CDR3 length: 15
D gene: TRBD1
J gene: TRBJ1-6
clone size: NA
V gene: TRBV28
CDR3 DNA: TGTGCCAGTAGACCCGGGACAGGGAATAATTCACCCCTCCACTTT
CDR3 protein: CASRPGTGNNSPLHF

CDR3 length: 16
D gene: NA
J gene: TRBJ2-7
clone size: NA
V gene: TRBV7-8
CDR3 DNA: TGTGCCAGCAGCCCCAGGACCGGGACAAACCCCTACGAGCAGTACTTC
CDR3 protein: CASSPRTGTNPYEQYF

CDR3 length: 14
D gene: NA
J gene: TRBJ2-7
clone size: NA
V gene: TRBV15
CDR3 DNA: TGTGCCACCAGCAGAGATGGCAGGGCGGGGGAGCAGTACTTC
CDR3 protein: CATSRDGRAGEQYF

CDR3 length: 13
D gene: NA
J gene: TRBJ1-6
clone size: NA
V gene: TRBV14
CDR3 DNA: TGTGCCAGCAGCCACCAGGGAAGTTCACCCCTCCACTTT
CDR3 protein: CASSHQGSSPLHF

CDR3 length: 16
D gene: NA
J gene: TRBJ1-1
clone size: NA
V gene: TRBV21-1
CDR3 DNA: TGTGCCAGCAGCAAAAGGGGACAGACAATGAACACTGAAGCTTTCTTT
CDR3 protein: CASSKRGQTMNTEAFF

CDR3 length: 16
D gene: TRBD2
J gene: TRBJ2-7
clone size: NA
V gene: TRBV7-2
CDR3 DNA: TGTGCCAGCAGCTTAGGTGTGGTAGCGGGGGGCTACGAGCAGTACTTC
CDR3 protein: CASSLGVVAGGYEQYF

CDR3 length: 13
D gene: NA
J gene: TRBJ2-1
clone size: NA
V gene: TRBV6-5
CDR3 DNA: TGTGCCAGCAGTACGGACTCTTACAATGAGCAGTTCTTC
CDR3 protein: CASSTDSYNEQFF

CDR3 length: 14
D gene: NA
J gene: TRBJ2-7
clone size: NA
V gene: TRBV18
CDR3 DNA: TGTGCCAGCTCACCACGGGACAACCCCTACGAGCAGTACTTC
CDR3 protein: CASSPRDNPYEQYF

CDR3 length: 20
D gene: NA
J gene: TRBJ2-1
clone size: NA
V gene: TRBV10-1
CDR3 DNA: TGCGCCAGCAGTGGGGAACAGGGGAATCGAGACGGGAGGGCCATGGGTGAGCAGTTCTTC
CDR3 protein: CASSGEQGNRDGRAMGEQFF

CDR3 length: 15
D gene: NA
J gene: TRBJ2-5
clone size: NA
V gene: TRBV4-2
CDR3 DNA: TGTGCCAGCAGCCGGGCGTATCAGCGGCAAGAGACCCAGTACTTC
CDR3 protein: CASSRAYQRQETQYF

CDR3 length: 13
D gene: NA
J gene: TRBJ2-3
clone size: NA
V gene: TRBV7-9
CDR3 DNA: TGTGCCAGCAGCTTACCCGTGTCAGATACGCAGTATTTT
CDR3 protein: CASSLPVSDTQYF

CDR3 length: 15
D gene: NA
J gene: TRBJ2-5
clone size: NA
V gene: TRBV2
CDR3 DNA: TGTGCCAGCAGTGAAGGCGGGACGTTCGAAGAGACCCAGTACTTC
CDR3 protein: CASSEGGTFEETQYF

CDR3 length: 17
D gene: TRBD2
J gene: TRBJ2-1
clone size: NA
V gene: TRBV4-1
CDR3 DNA: TGCGCCAGCAGCCAAGCCGGGACTAGCGGCGCCTACAATGAGCAGTTCTTC
CDR3 protein: CASSQAGTSGAYNEQFF

CDR3 length: 14
D gene: NA
J gene: TRBJ2-3
clone size: NA
V gene: TRBV5-4
CDR3 DNA: TGTGCCAGCAGGTCACGGGGAGAGTCAGATACGCAGTATTTT
CDR3 protein: CASRSRGESDTQYF

CDR3 length: 14
D gene: TRBD1
J gene: TRBJ1-5
clone size: NA
V gene: TRBV30
CDR3 DNA: TGTGCCTGGAGTGTTGGGACAGGTTATCAGCCCCAGCATTTT
CDR3 protein: CAWSVGTGYQPQHF

CDR3 length: 13
D gene: NA
J gene: TRBJ1-1
clone size: NA
V gene: TRBV11-2
CDR3 DNA: TGTGCCAGCTCGCCCCAAATGCGGACTGAAGCTTTCTTT
CDR3 protein: CASSPQMRTEAFF

CDR3 length: 15
D gene: TRBD2
J gene: TRBJ2-1
clone size: NA
V gene: TRBV2
CDR3 DNA: TGTGCCAGCAGTGAGTCGAGCGGGGGGGCCGGGGAGCAGTTCTTC
CDR3 protein: CASSESSGGAGEQFF

CDR3 length: 15
D gene: TRBD1
J gene: TRBJ1-4
clone size: NA
V gene: TRBV6-2/TRBV6-3
CDR3 DNA: TGTGCCAGCAGACCTGGGACAGGGAGGACCGAAAAACTGTTTTTT
CDR3 protein: CASRPGTGRTEKLFF

CDR3 length: 12
D gene: NA
J gene: TRBJ1-1
clone size: NA
V gene: TRBV6-5
CDR3 DNA: TGTGCCAGCACCTCGACTATTTGGGAAGCTTTCTTT
CDR3 protein: CASTSTIWEAFF

CDR3 length: 17
D gene: NA
J gene: TRBJ2-7
clone size: NA
V gene: TRBV27
CDR3 DNA: TGTGCCAGCAACCCAACCCTCTTAAGAGGAGTCGGCCACGAGCAGTACTTC
CDR3 protein: CASNPTLLRGVGHEQYF

CDR3 length: 15
D gene: NA
J gene: TRBJ1-2
clone size: NA
V gene: TRBV6-1
CDR3 DNA: TGTGCCAGCAGTGAAGTGTACTCGCGGAGAAATGGCTACACCTTC
CDR3 protein: CASSEVYSRRNGYTF

CDR3 length: 12
D gene: NA
J gene: TRBJ2-5
clone size: NA
V gene: TRBV12-3/TRBV12-4
CDR3 DNA: TGTGCCAGCAGTCCCTCGGGAGAGACCCAGTACTTC
CDR3 protein: CASSPSGETQYF

CDR3 length: 16
D gene: NA
J gene: TRBJ2-7
clone size: NA
V gene: TRBV6-6
CDR3 DNA: TGTGCCAGCAGTTACTCGAATCTGGGGAGTCTTGGGGAGCAGTACTTC
CDR3 protein: CASSYSNLGSLGEQYF

CDR3 length: 15
D gene: NA
J gene: TRBJ1-5
clone size: NA
V gene: TRBV5-1
CDR3 DNA: TGCGCCAGCAGCTTGGGTGGGGGGGACAATCAGCCCCAGCATTTT
CDR3 protein: CASSLGGGDNQPQHF

CDR3 length: 14
D gene: NA
J gene: TRBJ2-7
clone size: NA
V gene: TRBV5-4
CDR3 DNA: TGTGCCAGCACTATAGAACCCACAGGGCGCGAGCAGTACTTC
CDR3 protein: CASTIEPTGREQYF

CDR3 length: 16
D gene: TRBD2
J gene: TRBJ2-5
clone size: NA
V gene: TRBV30
CDR3 DNA: TGTGCCTGGAGTGTCCCGGGACTAGCGCTAAAAGAGACCCAGTACTTC
CDR3 protein: CAWSVPGLALKETQYF

CDR3 length: 17
D gene: TRBD1
J gene: TRBJ2-1
clone size: NA
V gene: TRBV18
CDR3 DNA: TGTGCCAGCTCACCTAGGGGGACAGCCCTCAACACAAATGAGCAGTTCTTC
CDR3 protein: CASSPRGTALNTNEQFF

CDR3 length: 17
D gene: NA
J gene: TRBJ1-2
clone size: NA
V gene: TRBV4-1
CDR3 DNA: TGCGCCAGCAGCCAAGGGGCAGGTTCAGGAGGACTGTATGGCTACACCTTC
CDR3 protein: CASSQGAGSGGLYGYTF

CDR3 length: 13
D gene: NA
J gene: TRBJ2-1
clone size: NA
V gene: TRBV4-2
CDR3 DNA: TGTGCCAGCAGCCAAGACTTTAGGAGTGAGCAGTTCTTC
CDR3 protein: CASSQDFRSEQFF

CDR3 length: 14
D gene: NA
J gene: TRBJ1-4
clone size: NA
V gene: TRBV2
CDR3 DNA: TGTGCCAGCAGTCGACAGACAACTAATGAAAAACTGTTTTTT
CDR3 protein: CASSRQTTNEKLFF

CDR3 length: 12
D gene: NA
J gene: TRBJ2-1
clone size: NA
V gene: TRBV5-1
CDR3 DNA: TGCGCCAGCAGCTTGGCCCTAAATGAGCAGTTCTTC
CDR3 protein: CASSLALNEQFF

CDR3 length: 15
D gene: NA
J gene: TRBJ1-2
clone size: NA
V gene: TRBV5-1
CDR3 DNA: TGCGCCAGCAGCTTGGGGACAACGCCGAGCTATGGCTACACCTTC
CDR3 protein: CASSLGTTPSYGYTF

CDR3 length: 16
D gene: TRBD2
J gene: TRBJ2-5
clone size: NA
V gene: TRBV7-6
CDR3 DNA: TGTGCCAGCAGCCCCTTAGCGGGGGCCTTCGGGGAGACCCAGTACTTC
CDR3 protein: CASSPLAGAFGETQYF

CDR3 length: 12
D gene: NA
J gene: TRBJ2-1
clone size: NA
V gene: TRBV10-2
CDR3 DNA: TGCGCCAGCGCGGACAGCCTCAATGAGCAGTTCTTC
CDR3 protein: CASADSLNEQFF

CDR3 length: 16
D gene: NA
J gene: TRBJ2-7
clone size: NA
V gene: TRBV4-1
CDR3 DNA: TGCGCCAGCAGCCAAGATCAGGGGGGAGTCTCCTACGAGCAGTACTTC
CDR3 protein: CASSQDQGGVSYEQYF

CDR3 length: 16
D gene: NA
J gene: TRBJ2-3
clone size: NA
V gene: TRBV9
CDR3 DNA: TGTGCCAGCAACGGCGGGATAGGGGCAGGCACAGATACGCAGTATTTT
CDR3 protein: CASNGGIGAGTDTQYF

CDR3 length: 14
D gene: NA
J gene: TRBJ1-1
clone size: few
V gene: TRBV28
CDR3 DNA: TGTGCCAGCAGTTTTAGGGGAGGGAACACTGAAGCTTTCTTT
CDR3 protein: CASSFRGGNTEAFF

CDR3 length: 15
D gene: TRBD2
J gene: TRBJ2-2
clone size: NA
V gene: TRBV5-1
CDR3 DNA: TGCGCCAGCAGCTCGGGACTAGTGGTTTCCGGGGAGCTGTTTTTT
CDR3 protein: CASSSGLVVSGELFF

CDR3 length: 13
D gene: NA
J gene: TRBJ2-7
clone size: once
V gene: TRBV13
CDR3 DNA: TGTGCCAGCAGCTTGGACGGGGTGGCCGAGCAGTACTTC
CDR3 protein: CASSLDGVAEQYF

CDR3 length: 15
D gene: TRBD2
J gene: TRBJ2-5
clone size: NA
V gene: TRBV5-1
CDR3 DNA: TGCGCCAGCAGCTCTACCGGGACTAGCTGGGAGACCCAGTACTTC
CDR3 protein: CASSSTGTSWETQYF

CDR3 length: 16
D gene: NA
J gene: TRBJ2-1
clone size: NA
V gene: TRBV6-1
CDR3 DNA: TGTGCCAGCAGCGAACGGTGGGAAGGGGGTTACAATGAGCAGTTCTTC
CDR3 protein: CASSERWEGGYNEQFF

CDR3 length: 14
D gene: NA
J gene: TRBJ2-7
clone size: NA
V gene: TRBV5-4
CDR3 DNA: TGTGCCAGCAGCTCAACAGGGAGCTCCTACGAGCAGTACTTC
CDR3 protein: CASSSTGSSYEQYF